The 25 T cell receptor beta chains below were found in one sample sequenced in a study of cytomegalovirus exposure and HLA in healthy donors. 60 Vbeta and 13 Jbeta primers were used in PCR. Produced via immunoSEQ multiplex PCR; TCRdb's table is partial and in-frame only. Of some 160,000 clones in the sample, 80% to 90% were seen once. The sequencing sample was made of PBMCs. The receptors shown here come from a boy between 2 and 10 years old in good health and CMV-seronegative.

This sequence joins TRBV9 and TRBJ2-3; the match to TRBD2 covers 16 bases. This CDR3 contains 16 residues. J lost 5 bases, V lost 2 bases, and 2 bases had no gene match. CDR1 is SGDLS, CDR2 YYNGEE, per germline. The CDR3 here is CASSVGTSGGGDTQYF. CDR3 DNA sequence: TGTGCCAGCAGCGTCGGGACTAGCGGGGGGGGAGATACGCAGTATTTT.

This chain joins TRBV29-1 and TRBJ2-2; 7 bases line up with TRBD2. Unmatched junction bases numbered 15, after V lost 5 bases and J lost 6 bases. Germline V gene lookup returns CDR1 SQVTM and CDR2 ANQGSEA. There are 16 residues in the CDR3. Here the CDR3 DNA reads TGCAGCGTTTCTGAGCGGGGCATAAAGCCGGCCGGGGAGCTGTTTTTT. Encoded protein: CSVSERGIKPAGELFF.

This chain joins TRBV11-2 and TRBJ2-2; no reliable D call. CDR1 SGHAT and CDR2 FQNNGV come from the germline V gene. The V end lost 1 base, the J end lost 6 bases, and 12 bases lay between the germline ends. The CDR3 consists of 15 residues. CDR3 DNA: TGTGCCAGCAGCTTAGTAGGAGTTAAGGCCGGGGAGCTGTTTTTT. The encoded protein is CASSLVGVKAGELFF.

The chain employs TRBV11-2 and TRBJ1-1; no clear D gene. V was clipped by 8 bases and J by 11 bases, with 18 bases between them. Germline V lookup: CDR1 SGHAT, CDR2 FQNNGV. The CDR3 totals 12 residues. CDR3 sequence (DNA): TGTGCCAGCCGCACCGGGTCCTTGGTGGCTTTCTTT. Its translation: CASRTGSLVAFF.

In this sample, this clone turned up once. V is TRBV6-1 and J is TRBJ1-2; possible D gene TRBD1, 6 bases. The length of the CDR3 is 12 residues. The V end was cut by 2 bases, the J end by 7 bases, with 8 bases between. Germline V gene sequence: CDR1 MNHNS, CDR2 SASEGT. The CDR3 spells CASSESRGGYTF. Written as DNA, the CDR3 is TGTGCCAGCAGTGAATCCAGGGGTGGCTACACCTTC.

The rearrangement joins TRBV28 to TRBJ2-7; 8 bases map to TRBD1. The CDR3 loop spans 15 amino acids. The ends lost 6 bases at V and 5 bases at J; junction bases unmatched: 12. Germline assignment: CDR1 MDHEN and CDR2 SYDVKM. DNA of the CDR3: TGTGCCAGCAGCCCACCACATCGACAGGGGAACGAGCAGTACTTC. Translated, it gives CASSPPHRQGNEQYF.

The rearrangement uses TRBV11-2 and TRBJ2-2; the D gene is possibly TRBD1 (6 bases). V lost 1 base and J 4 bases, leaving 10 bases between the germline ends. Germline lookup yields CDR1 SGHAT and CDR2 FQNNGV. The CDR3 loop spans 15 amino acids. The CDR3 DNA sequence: TGTGCCAGCAGCTTAGGAGGACAGAGCACCGGGGAGCTGTTTTTT. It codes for CASSLGGQSTGELFF.

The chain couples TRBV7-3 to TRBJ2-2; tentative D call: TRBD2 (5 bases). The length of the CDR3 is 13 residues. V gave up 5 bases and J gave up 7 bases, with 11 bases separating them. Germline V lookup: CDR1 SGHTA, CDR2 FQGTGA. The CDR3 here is CASSKASGGELFF. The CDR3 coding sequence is TGTGCCAGCAGCAAAGCGAGCGGCGGGGAGCTGTTTTTT.

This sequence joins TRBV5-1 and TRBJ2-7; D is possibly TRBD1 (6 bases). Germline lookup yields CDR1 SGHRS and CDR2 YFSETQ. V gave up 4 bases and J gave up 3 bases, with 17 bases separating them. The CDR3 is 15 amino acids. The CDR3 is CASSADSGVDYEQYF. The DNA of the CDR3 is TGCGCCAGCAGCGCTGACTCAGGGGTTGACTACGAGCAGTACTTC. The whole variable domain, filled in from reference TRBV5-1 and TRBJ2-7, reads KAGVTQTPRYLIKTRGQQVTLSCSPISGHRSVSWYQQTPGQGLQFLFEYFSETQRNKGNFPGRFSGRQFSNSRSEMNVSTLELGDSALYLCASSADSGVDYEQYFGPGTRLTVT.

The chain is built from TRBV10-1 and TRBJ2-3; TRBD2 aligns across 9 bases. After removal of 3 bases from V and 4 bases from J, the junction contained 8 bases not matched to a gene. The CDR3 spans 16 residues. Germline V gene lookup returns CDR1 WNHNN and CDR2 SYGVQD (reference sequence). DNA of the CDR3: TGCGCCAGCAGTGAACCTGGGGGACTAGCTCCAGATACGCAGTATTTT. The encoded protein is CASSEPGGLAPDTQYF.

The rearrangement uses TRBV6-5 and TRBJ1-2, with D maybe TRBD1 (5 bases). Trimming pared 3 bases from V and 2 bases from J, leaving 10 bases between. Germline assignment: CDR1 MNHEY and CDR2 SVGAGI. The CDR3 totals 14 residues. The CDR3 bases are TGTGCCAGCAGTTATTCCGGGGGGAACTATGGCTACACCTTC. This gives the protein CASSYSGGNYGYTF.

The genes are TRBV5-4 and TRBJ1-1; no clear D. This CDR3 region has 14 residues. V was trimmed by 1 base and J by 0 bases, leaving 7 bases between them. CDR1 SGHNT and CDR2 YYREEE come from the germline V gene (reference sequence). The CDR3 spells CASSLLGVNTEAFF. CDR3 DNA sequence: TGTGCCAGCAGCTTGCTCGGGGTGAACACTGAAGCTTTCTTT.

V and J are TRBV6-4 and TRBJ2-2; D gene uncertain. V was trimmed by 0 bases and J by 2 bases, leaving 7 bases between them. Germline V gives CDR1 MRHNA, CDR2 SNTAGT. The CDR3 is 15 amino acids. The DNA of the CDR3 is TGTGCCAGCAGTGACTCGTCTCCTAACACCGGGGAGCTGTTTTTT. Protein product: CASSDSSPNTGELFF.

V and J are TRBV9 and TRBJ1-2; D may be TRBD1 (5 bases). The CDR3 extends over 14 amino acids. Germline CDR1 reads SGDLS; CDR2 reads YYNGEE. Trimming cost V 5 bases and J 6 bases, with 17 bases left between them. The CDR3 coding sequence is TGTGCCAGCAGAGGTCTAGGGGTTCTGGATGGCTACACCTTC. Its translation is CASRGLGVLDGYTF.

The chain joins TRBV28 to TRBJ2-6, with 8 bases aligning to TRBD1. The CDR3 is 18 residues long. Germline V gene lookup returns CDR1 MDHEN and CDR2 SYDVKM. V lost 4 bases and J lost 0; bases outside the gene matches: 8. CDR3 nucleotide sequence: TGTGCCAGCAGTTATTGGGACAGGCAATCCTCTGGGGCCAACGTCCTGACTTTC. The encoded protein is CASSYWDRQSSGANVLTF. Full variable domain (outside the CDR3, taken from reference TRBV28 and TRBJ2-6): DVKVTQSSRYLVKRTGEKVFLECVQDMDHENMFWYRQDPGLGLRLIYFSYDVKMKEKGDIPEGYSVSREKKERFSLILESASTNQTSMYLCASSYWDRQSSGANVLTFGAGSRLTVL.

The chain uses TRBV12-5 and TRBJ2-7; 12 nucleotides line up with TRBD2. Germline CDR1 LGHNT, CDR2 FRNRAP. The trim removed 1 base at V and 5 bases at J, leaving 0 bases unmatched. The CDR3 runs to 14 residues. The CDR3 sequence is CASGLGLAGDEQYF. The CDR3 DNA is TGTGCTAGTGGTTTGGGACTAGCGGGAGACGAGCAGTACTTC.

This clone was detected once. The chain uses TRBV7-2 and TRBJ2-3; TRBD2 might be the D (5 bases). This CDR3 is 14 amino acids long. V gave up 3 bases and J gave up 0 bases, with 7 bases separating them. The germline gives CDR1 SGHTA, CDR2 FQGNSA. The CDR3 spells CASSLERSTDTQYF. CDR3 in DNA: TGTGCCAGCAGCTTGGAGCGGAGCACAGATACGCAGTATTTT.

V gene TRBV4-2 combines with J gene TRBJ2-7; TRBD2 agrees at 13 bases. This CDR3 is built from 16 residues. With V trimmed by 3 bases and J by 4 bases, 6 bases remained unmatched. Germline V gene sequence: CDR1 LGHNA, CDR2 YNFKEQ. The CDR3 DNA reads TGTGCCAGCAGCCAGCTTGGGACTAGCGGGACGTACGAGCAGTACTTC. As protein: CASSQLGTSGTYEQYF.

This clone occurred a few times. CDR3 nucleotides: TGTGCCAGCAGCTTGGCCTCTGGGGCCAACGTCCTGACTTTC. Protein product: CASSLASGANVLTF. The chain carries TRBV7-9 and TRBJ2-6; D ambiguous. CDR3 length equals 14 residues. Trimming removed 3 bases from V and 0 bases from J, with 3 bases in between. Per the germline V gene, CDR1 is SEHNR and CDR2 is FQNEAQ (reference sequence).

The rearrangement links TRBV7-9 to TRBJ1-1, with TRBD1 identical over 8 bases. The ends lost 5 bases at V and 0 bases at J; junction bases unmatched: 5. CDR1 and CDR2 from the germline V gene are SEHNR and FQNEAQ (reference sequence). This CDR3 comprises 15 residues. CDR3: CASSVGQGMNTEAFF. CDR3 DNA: TGTGCCAGCAGCGTCGGACAGGGTATGAACACTGAAGCTTTCTTT.

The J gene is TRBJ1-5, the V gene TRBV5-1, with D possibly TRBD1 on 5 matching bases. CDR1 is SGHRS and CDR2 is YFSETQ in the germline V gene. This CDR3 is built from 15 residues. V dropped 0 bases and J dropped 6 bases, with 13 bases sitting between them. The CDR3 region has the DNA TGCGCCAGCAGCTTGGTAGCAGGGTTGGGTCAGCCCCAGCATTTT. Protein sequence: CASSLVAGLGQPQHF.

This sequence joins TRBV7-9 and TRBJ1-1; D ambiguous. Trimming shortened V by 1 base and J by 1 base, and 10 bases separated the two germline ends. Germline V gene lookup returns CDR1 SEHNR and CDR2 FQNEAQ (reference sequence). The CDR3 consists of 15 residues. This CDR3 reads CASSLGITENTEAFF. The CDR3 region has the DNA TGTGCCAGCAGCTTAGGAATAACAGAGAACACTGAAGCTTTCTTT.

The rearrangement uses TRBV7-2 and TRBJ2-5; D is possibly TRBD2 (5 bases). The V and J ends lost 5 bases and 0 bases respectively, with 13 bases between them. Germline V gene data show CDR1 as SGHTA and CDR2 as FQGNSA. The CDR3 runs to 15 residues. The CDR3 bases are TGTGCCAGCAGCCCGGGGAGCACGTACCAAGAGACCCAGTACTTC. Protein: CASSPGSTYQETQYF.

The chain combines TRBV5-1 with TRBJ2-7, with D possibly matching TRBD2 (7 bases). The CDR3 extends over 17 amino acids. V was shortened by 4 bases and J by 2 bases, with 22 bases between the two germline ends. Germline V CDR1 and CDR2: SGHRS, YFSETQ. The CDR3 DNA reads TGCGCCAGCAGCGCCATGCGGGGGCCCCCTTCTACCTACGAGCAGTACTTC. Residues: CASSAMRGPPSTYEQYF.

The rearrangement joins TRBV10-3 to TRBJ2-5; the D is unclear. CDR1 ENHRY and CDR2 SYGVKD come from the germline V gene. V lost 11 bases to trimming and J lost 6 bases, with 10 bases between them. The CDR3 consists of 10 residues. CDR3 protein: CARNLKTQYF. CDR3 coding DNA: TGTGCCCGAAACCTAAAGACCCAGTACTTC.